The entry that follows covers one TCR beta chain sequence. Positive CCR7 selection of CD45RO-negative cells yielded the naive CD8 cells, and terminally differentiated effector memory CD45RA+ cells were excluded. Germline assignment: CDR1 SGHNT and CDR2 YYREEE (reference sequence). CDR3 length: 16 residues. The junction had 5 bases not matched to a gene; V was cut back by 2 bases and J by 6 bases. This record belongs to a study of shared clonotypes between healthy human individuals. The table came from immunoSEQ multiplex PCR; TCRdb's copy has only in-frame clones and leaves some out. The sample contains nearly 600,000 clones, 95% to 96% of which appear only once.

The chain recombines TRBV5-4 with TRBJ2-2; 12 bases are shared with TRBD2. This TCR derives from a woman aged 30 to 39 in good health. Sequencing used naive CD8+ T cells sorted from blood. In DNA form, the CDR3 reads TGTGCCAGCAGCTTCGGACTAGCGGGATTGGCCGGGGAGCTGTTTTTT. This gives the protein CASSFGLAGLAGELFF.